This T cell receptor (beta chain) stems from a study of T cell changes during pregnancy in multiple sclerosis. This clone appeared once. Repertoires were generated with immunoSEQ multiplex PCR, while TCRdb's copy carries only in-frame clones and drops some. The sample shows around 80,000 clones, 92% of them seen only once. V lost 4 bases to trimming and J lost 4 bases; unmatched junction nucleotides: 5. CDR1 and CDR2 (germline): SGHRS, YFSETQ. The length of the CDR3 is 15 residues. The sequences come from peripheral blood, collected before pregnancy. The rearrangement joins TRBV5-1 to TRBJ1-1; 12 bases are shared with TRBD1. The sequence was collected from a female donor with multiple sclerosis, enrolled in a pregnancy study. In DNA, the CDR3 is TGCGCCAGCAGCCCGGCGGGACAGGGGGCCACTGAAGCTTTCTTT. Encoded protein: CASSPAGQGATEAFF. The full variable domain, its missing parts supplied by reference TRBV5-1 and TRBJ1-1, is KAGVTQTPRYLIKTRGQQVTLSCSPISGHRSVSWYQQTPGQGLQFLFEYFSETQRNKGNFPGRFSGRQFSNSRSEMNVSTLELGDSALYLCASSPAGQGATEAFFGQGTRLTVV.